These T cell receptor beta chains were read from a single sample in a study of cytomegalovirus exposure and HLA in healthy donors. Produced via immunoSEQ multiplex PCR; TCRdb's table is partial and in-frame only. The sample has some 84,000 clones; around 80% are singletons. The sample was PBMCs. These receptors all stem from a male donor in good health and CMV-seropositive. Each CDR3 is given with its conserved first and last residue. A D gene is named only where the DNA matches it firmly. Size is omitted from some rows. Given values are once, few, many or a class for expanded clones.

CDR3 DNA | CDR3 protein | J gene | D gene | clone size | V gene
TGTGCCAGCAGCTCAATAAGACAGGGGGCCCAAGAGACCCAGTACTTC | CASSSIRQGAQETQYF | TRBJ2-5 | TRBD1 | . | TRBV5-6
TGTGCCAGCACCAGGGGACAGAGCTCTGGAAACACCATATATTTT | CASTRGQSSGNTIYF | TRBJ1-3 | TRBD1 | . | TRBV6-5
TGTGCCAGCAGCTTAGTTAGGGGCGTTACAGAGTTCTTC | CASSLVRGVTEFF | TRBJ2-1 | . | . | TRBV11-1
TGTGCCTGGAGTGCCGCGTCTGGACTAGCTAGGAATGAGCAGTTCTTC | CAWSAASGLARNEQFF | TRBJ2-1 | TRBD2 | . | TRBV30
TGTGCCAGCAGCTTTGGGGGGGGACAGCCCCAGCATTTT | CASSFGGGQPQHF | TRBJ1-5 | . | . | TRBV7-3
TGTGCCAGCAAATATGTGGGGGGATTTGGCTACGAGCAGTACTTC | CASKYVGGFGYEQYF | TRBJ2-7 | . | . | TRBV27
TGTGCCAGCAGCTTGGATCTAGCCTCCTACAATGAGCAGTTCTTC | CASSLDLASYNEQFF | TRBJ2-1 | . | few | TRBV5-6
TGTGCCAGCAGCCAAGAAGGGGGCCAGGGCCTGGTCCTGGGCACTGAAGCTTTCTTT | CASSQEGGQGLVLGTEAFF | TRBJ1-1 | TRBD1 | . | TRBV4-2
TGTGCCAGCAGTTCGACAGGGGACACTGAAGCTTTCTTT | CASSSTGDTEAFF | TRBJ1-1 | TRBD1 | once | TRBV6-4
TGTGCCAGCAGCTTAGTTCCCAGGGGGCGGCAAGAGACCCAGTACTTC | CASSLVPRGRQETQYF | TRBJ2-5 | TRBD1 | . | TRBV7-8
TGTGCCAGCAGATCAGGGGTGGACGGCGCAGACTTC | CASRSGVDGADF | TRBJ2-5 | . | . | TRBV7-9
TGTGCCAGCAGTGTCGGCCAGGCGATTTATTCACCCCTCCACTTT | CASSVGQAIYSPLHF | TRBJ1-6 | . | . | TRBV25-1
TGTGCCAGCAGCCTGACATTTACTCAGCCCCAGCATTTT | CASSLTFTQPQHF | TRBJ1-5 | . | . | TRBV7-3
TGTGCCAGCAGCTTAGTCCTCCACAGAACCACAGATACGCAGTATTTT | CASSLVLHRTTDTQYF | TRBJ2-3 | . | . | TRBV7-8
TGTGCCAGCAGTGAACAGGGACAGCCTAATCAGCCCCAGCATTTT | CASSEQGQPNQPQHF | TRBJ1-5 | TRBD1 | . | TRBV25-1
TGCAGCGTCCTCCGTCAGGGGTTGAACACTGAAGCTTTCTTT | CSVLRQGLNTEAFF | TRBJ1-1 | . | . | TRBV29-1
TGTGCCAGCAGCTTCGGGACTAGCGGGAGCACAGATACGCAGTATTTT | CASSFGTSGSTDTQYF | TRBJ2-3 | TRBD2 | . | TRBV7-9
TGTGCCAGCAGCACCACGGACAGTCACTCTGGAAACACCATATATTTT | CASSTTDSHSGNTIYF | TRBJ1-3 | . | . | TRBV9
TGTGCCATCAGTGGCACAGGGACTAAGTCGTACGAGCAGTACTTC | CAISGTGTKSYEQYF | TRBJ2-7 | . | few | TRBV10-3
TGCGCCAGCAGCGGGACTAGCGGAGTCTACGAGCAGTACTTC | CASSGTSGVYEQYF | TRBJ2-7 | TRBD2 | . | TRBV5-1
TGTGCCAGCAGCCCAGCTTGCCCGCCTACGGCAGGGTGGAAAGAGACCCAGTACTTC | CASSPACPPTAGWKETQYF | TRBJ2-5 | . | . | TRBV5-4
TGTGCCAGCAGTTTAAACAGGGGACTAGCGGGTTCCTACGAGCAGTACTTC | CASSLNRGLAGSYEQYF | TRBJ2-7 | TRBD2 | once | TRBV27
TGCGCCAGCAGCTTTAGGGGGCAAGAGACCCAGTACTTC | CASSFRGQETQYF | TRBJ2-5 | . | . | TRBV5-1
TGTGCCAGCAGCCTACAACGGACAGGACGCACAGATACGCAGTATTTT | CASSLQRTGRTDTQYF | TRBJ2-3 | TRBD1 | . | TRBV7-9
TGTGCCAGCAGCTTGGATATAGCGGGAAAATGGCAAGAGACCCAGTACTTC | CASSLDIAGKWQETQYF | TRBJ2-5 | TRBD2 | few | TRBV5-4
TGTGCCAGCAGCGGAACGAGGGATCAAAGCTACGAGCAGTACTTC | CASSGTRDQSYEQYF | TRBJ2-7 | . | . | TRBV11-2
TGTGCCAGCTCGAGGGAGCGGGTCCCCTACGAGCAGTACTTC | CASSRERVPYEQYF | TRBJ2-7 | . | . | TRBV18
TGTGCCAGCAGCCTTAACATTGGAGAGACCCAGTACTTC | CASSLNIGETQYF | TRBJ2-5 | . | . | TRBV14
TGCGCCAGCAGCCACCCAAAAGAACTCCACTCTGGGGCCAACGTCCTGACTTTC | CASSHPKELHSGANVLTF | TRBJ2-6 | . | few | TRBV4-1
TGTTCCAGCAGCTTAGCCACAGGGGGAATCTACAATGAGCAGTTCTTC | CSSSLATGGIYNEQFF | TRBJ2-1 | TRBD1 | . | TRBV7-9
TGTGCCAGCAGCCAACCGGGGTCCTACGAGCAGTACTTC | CASSQPGSYEQYF | TRBJ2-7 | . | . | TRBV4-2
TGTGCCAGCAGGGGGACAGGACCCTATAATTCACCCCTCCACTTT | CASRGTGPYNSPLHF | TRBJ1-6 | TRBD1 | . | TRBV6-5
TGTGCCAGCAGGGTAGATTTGAACACCGGGGAGCTGTTTTTT | CASRVDLNTGELFF | TRBJ2-2 | . | . | TRBV5-4
TGTTCCAGCAGCAAGGACAGGGCGGGAACCTATGGCTACACCTTC | CSSSKDRAGTYGYTF | TRBJ1-2 | TRBD1 | . | TRBV7-9
TGTGCCAGCAGCTTGGCGCGGCTAGGTTTCGAGCAGTACTTC | CASSLARLGFEQYF | TRBJ2-7 | . | . | TRBV5-6
TGTGCCAGCAGCCACTTATCGACAGGGTTTCAAGAAAAACTGTTTTTT | CASSHLSTGFQEKLFF | TRBJ1-4 | TRBD1 | few | TRBV14
TGTGCCAGCAGCTTAGCTGGGTACAGGGAAGCTTTCTTT | CASSLAGYREAFF | TRBJ1-1 | . | once | TRBV7-6
TGTGCCAGCAGCCAAGACGGACAGGGTGGAGAAAAACTGTTTTTT | CASSQDGQGGEKLFF | TRBJ1-4 | TRBD1 | . | TRBV4-2
TGTGCCAGCAGCTTAGGTGGGAGGGCCTACAATGAGCAGTTCTTC | CASSLGGRAYNEQFF | TRBJ2-1 | TRBD2 | few | TRBV13
TGTGCCTGGAGGTCGAACAGCCTCACCGGGGAGCTGTTTTTT | CAWRSNSLTGELFF | TRBJ2-2 | . | . | TRBV30
TGCAGTGCCCTACTGCCCTACGAGCAGTACTTC | CSALLPYEQYF | TRBJ2-7 | . | . | TRBV20-1
TGCGCCAGCAGCCAAGATTTGGTCGGGACAGGTCGCGGCTACACCTTC | CASSQDLVGTGRGYTF | TRBJ1-2 | TRBD1 | few | TRBV4-1
TGTGCCAGCAGCTTAGGGACAGTCAATGAGCAGTTCTTC | CASSLGTVNEQFF | TRBJ2-1 | . | . | TRBV7-9
TGTGCCAGCTCACCCCTCCCAGAACCCGAGACCCAGTACTTC | CASSPLPEPETQYF | TRBJ2-5 | . | . | TRBV18
TGCGCCAGCAGCTTAAGCCCGAACACTGAAGCTTTCTTT | CASSLSPNTEAFF | TRBJ1-1 | . | . | TRBV5-1
TGCGCCAGCACTAACGGCGGAAACAATGAGCAGTTCTTC | CASTNGGNNEQFF | TRBJ2-1 | . | . | TRBV5-1
TGTGCCAGCAGCCCCCCTCAACAAACCGGGGAGCTGTTTTTT | CASSPPQQTGELFF | TRBJ2-2 | . | . | TRBV7-9
TGTGCCAGCAGTGACTCTGGGGGGGATGACACCGGGGAGCTGTTTTTT | CASSDSGGDDTGELFF | TRBJ2-2 | TRBD2 | . | TRBV6-4
TGCGCCAGCAGCGAGGGACTAGCGGGAGCTGGTGAGCAGTTCTTC | CASSEGLAGAGEQFF | TRBJ2-1 | TRBD2 | . | TRBV5-1
TGTGCCAGCAGCCCATACCCCGGGACAGACTTCTCTGGGGCCAACGTCCTGACTTTC | CASSPYPGTDFSGANVLTF | TRBJ2-6 | TRBD1 | . | TRBV7-3
TGTGCCAGCAGCCAAGATGCAGGGTCCGGGACTAGCGGAGAGCAGTACTTC | CASSQDAGSGTSGEQYF | TRBJ2-7 | TRBD2 | few | TRBV4-2
TGTGCCAGCAGTGAACAAACCCCGGTTTTACGCTACGAGCAGTACTTC | CASSEQTPVLRYEQYF | TRBJ2-7 | . | once | TRBV2
TGTGCCAGCAGTTTGTCCAGCCGCGGCACTGAAGCTTTCTTT | CASSLSSRGTEAFF | TRBJ1-1 | . | few | TRBV28
TGTGCCAGTAGTATCGGACTGCCCTACGAGCAGTACTTC | CASSIGLPYEQYF | TRBJ2-7 | . | . | TRBV19
TGTGCCAGCTCACCACCCGGACTGGGCGAAAAACTGTTTTTT | CASSPPGLGEKLFF | TRBJ1-4 | . | once | TRBV18
TGTGCCAGCAGCTATCAGGACAGGTTTTACTACGAGCAGTACTTC | CASSYQDRFYYEQYF | TRBJ2-7 | TRBD1 | . | TRBV28
TGTGCCAGCTCACAATTTGCGGGAGGTTGGGAGCAGTACTTC | CASSQFAGGWEQYF | TRBJ2-7 | TRBD2 | . | TRBV18